Listed below are T cell receptor beta chains from one sample, sequenced in a study of blood T cells in healthy people across ages. A single record per CDR3 protein comes from TCRdb applying MiXCR to the 5' RACE reads. The table lists roughly 1.6 million distinct CDR3 sequences, about 31% of them singletons. Specimen: blood. The origin of the receptors is a woman aged 30 to 39 in good health. Both conserved end residues are part of each CDR3. The D gene is left open where the match is weak. A clone size is listed for some rows: how often the clone was seen (once, few, many), or a class if it is expanded.

D,J,size,V,DNA,CDR3
-,TRBJ2-6,few,TRBV9,TGTGCCAGCAGCGTAGCTAGCACCCGCTCTGGGGCCAACGTCCTGACTTTC,CASSVASTRSGANVLTF
-,TRBJ2-5,-,TRBV11-3,TGTGCCAGCAGCTTAGACTCGGGAGTTGGGGAGACCCAGTACTTC,CASSLDSGVGETQYF
TRBD2,TRBJ2-1,-,TRBV5-4,TGTGCCAGCAGTCCCACCGGGACTAGCTTCAATGAGCAGTTCTTC,CASSPTGTSFNEQFF
-,TRBJ1-1,-,TRBV2,TGTGCCAGCAGTCAAAAGGCCTGGACTGAAGCTTTCTTT,CASSQKAWTEAFF
-,TRBJ1-2,-,TRBV28,TGTGCCAGCAGTTTAATCTCGGTGAACTATGGCTACACCTTC,CASSLISVNYGYTF
TRBD2,TRBJ2-3,-,TRBV12-3/TRBV12-4,TGTGCCAGCAGTTTCGGGACTAGCGTGACAGATGCGCAGTATTTT,CASSFGTSVTDAQYF
TRBD2,TRBJ2-1,-,TRBV5-1,TGCGCCAGCAGGGTGGGGACTAGCGGGTTTTCCTCCTACAATGAGCAGTTCTTC,CASRVGTSGFSSYNEQFF
-,TRBJ2-7,few,TRBV2,TGTGCCAGCAGTCGTCTCCTTGGGGAGCAGTACTTC,CASSRLLGEQYF
-,TRBJ2-6,-,TRBV28,TGTGCCGGATCACTGCGAGGGGCCAACGTCCTGACTTTC,CAGSLRGANVLTF
-,TRBJ1-1,few,TRBV6-5,TGTGCCAGCAGTTCTGACCCCCAGGGAACTGAAGCTTTCTTT,CASSSDPQGTEAFF
-,TRBJ2-5,few,TRBV4-2,TGTGCCAGCAGCCAAGATAGGACGCCTGGGGCCCAGTACTTC,CASSQDRTPGAQYF
-,TRBJ2-1,few,TRBV29-1,TGCAGCGTTGAAGACCGGGTCGATTCGAGCCAGGGTGAGCAGTTCTTC,CSVEDRVDSSQGEQFF
TRBD2,TRBJ2-1,-,TRBV27,TGTGCCAGCAGTATTCCCCTGCCGGGACTAGCGGCTTACAATGAGCAGTTCTTC,CASSIPLPGLAAYNEQFF
TRBD1,TRBJ2-3,few,TRBV7-9,TGTGCCAGCAGCCCGTTCGGGGACAGCCTTGATACGCAGTATTTT,CASSPFGDSLDTQYF
TRBD1,TRBJ2-7,-,TRBV20-1,TGCAGTGCAAAGGAGGGGACAGGGGGTTACGAGCAGTACTTC,CSAKEGTGGYEQYF
-,TRBJ2-7,-,TRBV25-1,TGTGCCAGCAGTGAAGGGGGCAGGACCCCCATCGAGCAGTACTTC,CASSEGGRTPIEQYF
-,TRBJ1-4,few,TRBV28,TGTGCCAGCAGTTTACTCAGGGGCGCAGCTAATGAAAAACTGTTTTTT,CASSLLRGAANEKLFF
-,TRBJ2-7,-,TRBV10-3,TGTGCCATCTCTAGTACCAAGACAGACTCCTGCGAGCAGTACTTC,CAISSTKTDSCEQYF
TRBD2,TRBJ2-3,-,TRBV4-2,TGTGCCAGCAGCCAAGATAGACCCGCTAGCGGGAGAGCCACTAGCACAGATACGCAGTATTTT,CASSQDRPASGRATSTDTQYF
TRBD1,TRBJ1-2,few,TRBV11-2,TGTGCCAGCATGAGACAGGGTCAAACTGATGGCTACACCTTC,CASMRQGQTDGYTF
-,TRBJ2-3,many,TRBV20-1,TGCAGTGCTAGTCAAGGGGACACAGATACGCAGTATTTT,CSASQGDTDTQYF
-,TRBJ2-7,-,TRBV21-1,TGTGCCAACAGCAAGGAAAGGGGGTCTTCCTACGAGCAGTACTTC,CANSKERGSSYEQYF
-,TRBJ2-3,-,TRBV14,TGTGCCAGCAGCCAAGCTTTGGCGGGGGCTACACCAGATACGCAGTATTTT,CASSQALAGATPDTQYF
TRBD1,TRBJ1-2,-,TRBV6-5,TGTGCCAGCAGTTACTCCAGGACAGGGAAGAACTATGGCTACACCTTC,CASSYSRTGKNYGYTF
-,TRBJ2-3,many,TRBV29-1,TGCACGTCTAGCACAGATACGCAGTATTTT,CTSSTDTQYF
TRBD1,TRBJ2-7,-,TRBV10-1,TGCGCCAGCAGTGTAGGACAGGCGGGCTACGAGCAGTACTTC,CASSVGQAGYEQYF
TRBD1,TRBJ1-2,-,TRBV27,TGTGCCACCGGGGCAGGGGGCTATGGCTACACCTTC,CATGAGGYGYTF
TRBD2,TRBJ2-7,many,TRBV20-1,TGCAGTGCTAGAGATCTGGGCGGGAGGGCCGGCGAGCAGTACTTC,CSARDLGGRAGEQYF
TRBD2,TRBJ2-1,-,TRBV30,TGTGCCTGGGGGACTAGCACCAATGAGCAGTTCTTC,CAWGTSTNEQFF
TRBD2,TRBJ2-3,-,TRBV24-1,TGTGCCACCAGTGTCTGGCGGGAGTCGGGAGATACGCAGTATTTT,CATSVWRESGDTQYF
TRBD1,TRBJ2-1,-,TRBV5-1,TGCGCCAGCAGCTTGAGTCCGATGGGGTCAGGGGGAGACAATGAGCAGTTCTTC,CASSLSPMGSGGDNEQFF
-,TRBJ2-7,few,TRBV20-1,TGCAGTGCTAGCGGGCACCCGAGGAGAGCCTACGAGCAGTACTTC,CSASGHPRRAYEQYF
-,TRBJ2-5,-,TRBV20-1,TGCAGTGCGGAGACTACTCCCCAAGAGACCCAGTACTTC,CSAETTPQETQYF
-,TRBJ1-2,-,TRBV7-8,TGTGCCAGCAGCCCGGACGGATTGGTATATGGCTACACCTTC,CASSPDGLVYGYTF
-,TRBJ1-5,-,TRBV5-6,TGTGCCAGCAGCCGATTCCCAACCGAGAATCAGCCCCAGCATTTT,CASSRFPTENQPQHF
-,TRBJ1-5,few,TRBV20-1,TGCAGTGCTAGGGAGGTTAATCAGCCCCAGCATTTT,CSAREVNQPQHF
-,TRBJ2-3,few,TRBV20-1,TGCAGTGCTAGAGTTTTTTCGGATACGCAGTATTTT,CSARVFSDTQYF
TRBD2,TRBJ2-5,few,TRBV5-6,TGTGCCAGCAGCAGGGGACTAACAGCCCAAGAGACCCAGTACTTC,CASSRGLTAQETQYF
TRBD2,TRBJ2-5,-,TRBV14,TGTGCCAGCAGCCTGAGGTGGGGACTAGCGGACCAAGAGACCCAGTACTTC,CASSLRWGLADQETQYF
-,TRBJ1-4,few,TRBV20-1,TGCAGTGCTAGACCCTACGACAGCCCGAATGAAAAACTGTTTTTT,CSARPYDSPNEKLFF
-,TRBJ2-7,few,TRBV7-9,TGTGCCAGCAGCTTAGAACGATCAGGCGGGCAGTACTTC,CASSLERSGGQYF
-,TRBJ2-7,-,TRBV19,TGTGCCAGTAGTATTGGAAGGAAGCCGAGAATTTTAGAGCAGTACTTC,CASSIGRKPRILEQYF
-,TRBJ2-7,few,TRBV7-6,TGTGCCAGCAGCTTAGCGGCCCCGCCCTCCTACGAGCAGTACTTC,CASSLAAPPSYEQYF
-,TRBJ2-4,-,TRBV28,TGTGCCAGCAGTCTCCGCCACCCCAAAAACATTCAGTACTTC,CASSLRHPKNIQYF
-,TRBJ2-7,once,TRBV3-1,TGTGCCAGCAGCCGACTTCCAAGCGACGGGCAGTACTTC,CASSRLPSDGQYF
-,TRBJ1-2,few,TRBV3-1,TGTGCCAGCAGCCAAGACAGCTTGGGCTATGGCTACACCTTC,CASSQDSLGYGYTF
-,TRBJ2-3,-,TRBV6-1,TGTGCCAGCAAAAAGGGTTGGGGTCAGGATACGCAGTATTTT,CASKKGWGQDTQYF
TRBD1,TRBJ2-1,few,TRBV10-2,TGCGCCAGCAGGCGGACAGGGGTCAATGAGCAGTTCTTC,CASRRTGVNEQFF
TRBD2,TRBJ2-5,few,TRBV6-1,TGTGCCAGCAGTGAAAGACTAGCGGGAGGTGATTTGGAGACCCAGTACTTC,CASSERLAGGDLETQYF
TRBD2,TRBJ2-7,-,TRBV7-6,TGTGCCAACAGCTGGGGACTAGCGGCATCCTACGAGCAGTACTTC,CANSWGLAASYEQYF